This T cell receptor (beta chain) stems from a study of T-cell memory formation after mild COVID-19 (dated by TCRdb to the early 2020s). With regard to the full study: Most TCR sequence clusters were specific to one of the two donors. T-cell clones expanding and contracting after mild COVID-19 in two donors were tracked by longitudinal TCRalpha and TCRbeta repertoire sequencing. The cohort was made up of two young adult volunteers, one female and one male, who were previously healthy. The paper's findings and limits, for the study overall: Some responding clones were detected in pre-infection memory, suggesting pre-existing cross-reactive memory T cells joined the SARS-CoV-2 response. SARS-CoV-2 specificity of the second-wave clones peaking on day 37 was not confirmed. Only a couple of mild cases were covered in the study, and larger cohorts including severe cases with pre-infection samples were considered necessary. Contracting CD4+ clones were located mainly in the CM and EM memory subsets, whereas CD8+ clones were found to be enriched in EMRA. Clones that contracted from day 15 to 85 showed balanced CD4/CD8 phenotypes, whereas a second wave of clones that expanded from day 15 to 37 leaned towards CD4+.

Sequencing used an Illumina NovaSeq 6000. TCRalpha and TCRbeta cDNA libraries were constructed by 5'RACE with constant-segment primers, with sample barcodes and unique molecular identifiers being introduced. Trizol reagent was used to extract RNA from every sample. Library amplification was performed in two PCR steps, and a second sample barcode and Illumina TruSeq adapters were introduced in the second step. Sequencing of libraries was performed on an Illumina NovaSeq with 2 x 150 bp paired-end reads. The study's processing was this. With migec v1.2.7, reads were demultiplexed and then collapsed into UMI-guided consensus sequences. Using mixcr v2.1.11, UMI consensuses were aligned to TRA and TRB V and J templates and then assembled into clonotypes. A clonotype was counted as expanded or contracted only if both edgeR and NoisET called the change significant, with noise models trained on biological replicates. For edgeR calls, the cutoffs were a false discovery rate-adjusted p below 0.01 and a log2 fold-change threshold of 1. As an exploratory analysis of dynamics, max-normalized trajectories of the 1000 most abundant clonotypes were examined with PCA combined with hierarchical clustering. Separately sequenced CD4+ and CD8+ repertoires were used to assign the CD4 or CD8 phenotype of responding clones. TCRdb reprocessed the public reads (quality trimming at Q25 with fastp, clone calling with MiXCR) and kept in-frame beta chains. Every distinct CDR3 protein forms one entry, paired with its most common genes and DNA. These V and J calls are TCRdb output, not the study's own analysis. The sample profile shows 100,000 to 150,000 distinct CDR3 sequences; more than 15% of them were found once. Clones ranked in the top ten supply 4% to 6% of the sample.

For this clonotype: Its antigen specificity is not known. Base qualities are not recorded, but no much larger clone differs from it by a single base.

Ficoll-Paque density gradient centrifugation was the method used to isolate PBMCs. The sequenced material came from PBMCs or a T cell subset sorted from them (not recorded which). The clonotype originates from a man aged 18-30 years who had mild COVID-19 (a few samples of this study predate the infection). The sample titles of this study are shuffled in the database, so cell type and time point are left out; the donor was told from shared clones.

The nucleotides are TGTGCCAGCAGCTTCGGCGGGGGGGCCGAAAACATTCAGTACTTC. Translated, it reads CASSFGGGAENIQYF. The rearrangement joined TRBV5-4 to TRBJ2-4; a stretch of 9 junction bases matches TRBD2. In the germline V gene (reference sequence), CDR1 corresponds to SGHNT and CDR2 to YYREEE. Inclusive of the bounding cysteine and phenylalanine, the CDR3 is 15 residues long. This entry keeps only the CDR3 DNA: 45 bases, framed from base 1. Clipping removes 2 bases from V and 5 bases from J, with 5 as the unmatched junction base count.